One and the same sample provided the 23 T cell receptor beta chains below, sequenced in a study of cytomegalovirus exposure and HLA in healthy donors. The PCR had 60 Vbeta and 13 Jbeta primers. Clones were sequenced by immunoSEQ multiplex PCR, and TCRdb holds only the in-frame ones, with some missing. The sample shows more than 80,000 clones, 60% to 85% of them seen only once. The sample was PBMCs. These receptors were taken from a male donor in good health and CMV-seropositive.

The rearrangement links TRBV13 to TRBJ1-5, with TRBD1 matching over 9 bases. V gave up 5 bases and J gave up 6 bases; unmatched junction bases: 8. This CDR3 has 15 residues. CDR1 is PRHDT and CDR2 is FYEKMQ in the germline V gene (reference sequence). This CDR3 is CASSPAGTGIQPQHF. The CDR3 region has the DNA TGTGCCAGCAGCCCAGCCGGGACAGGGATTCAGCCCCAGCATTTT.

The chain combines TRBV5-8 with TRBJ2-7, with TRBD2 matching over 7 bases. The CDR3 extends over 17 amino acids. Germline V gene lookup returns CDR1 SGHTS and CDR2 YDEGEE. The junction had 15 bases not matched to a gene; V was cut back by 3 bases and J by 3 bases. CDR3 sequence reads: CASSSSFVRGSIYEQYF. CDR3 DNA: TGTGCCAGCAGCTCGTCTTTTGTGCGGGGGAGTATCTACGAGCAGTACTTC.

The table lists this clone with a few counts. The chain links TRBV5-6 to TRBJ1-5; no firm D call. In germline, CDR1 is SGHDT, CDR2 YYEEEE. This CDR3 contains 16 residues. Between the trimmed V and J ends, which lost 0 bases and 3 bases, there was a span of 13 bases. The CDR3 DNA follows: TGTGCCAGCAGCTTGGAACTGGCAGGCCCCAATCAGCCCCAGCATTTT. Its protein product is CASSLELAGPNQPQHF.

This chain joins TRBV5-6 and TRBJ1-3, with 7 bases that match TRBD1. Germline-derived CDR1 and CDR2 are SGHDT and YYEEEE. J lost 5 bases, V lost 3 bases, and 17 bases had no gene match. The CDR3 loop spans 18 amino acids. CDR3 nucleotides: TGTGCCAGCAGCTGGGGGACAGTGGGGATAGAGGCGAGAAACACCATATATTTT. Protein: CASSWGTVGIEARNTIYF.

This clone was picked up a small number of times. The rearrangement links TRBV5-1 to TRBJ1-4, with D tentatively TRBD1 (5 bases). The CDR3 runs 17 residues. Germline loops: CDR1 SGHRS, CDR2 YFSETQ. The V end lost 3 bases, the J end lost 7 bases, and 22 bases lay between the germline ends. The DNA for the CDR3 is TGCGCCAGCAGCTCGGGGGTGAGAGCCAGGTTAGGTGAAAAACTGTTTTTT. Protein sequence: CASSSGVRARLGEKLFF. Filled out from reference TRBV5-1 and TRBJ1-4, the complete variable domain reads KAGVTQTPRYLIKTRGQQVTLSCSPISGHRSVSWYQQTPGQGLQFLFEYFSETQRNKGNFPGRFSGRQFSNSRSEMNVSTLELGDSALYLCASSSGVRARLGEKLFFGSGTQLSVL.

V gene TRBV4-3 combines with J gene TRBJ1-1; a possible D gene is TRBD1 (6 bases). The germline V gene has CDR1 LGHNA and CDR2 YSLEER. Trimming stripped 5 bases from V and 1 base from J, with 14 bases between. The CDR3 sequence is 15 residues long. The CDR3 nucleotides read TGCGCCAGCAGCGCGCCCGGGACACCGAACACTGAAGCTTTCTTT. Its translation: CASSAPGTPNTEAFF.

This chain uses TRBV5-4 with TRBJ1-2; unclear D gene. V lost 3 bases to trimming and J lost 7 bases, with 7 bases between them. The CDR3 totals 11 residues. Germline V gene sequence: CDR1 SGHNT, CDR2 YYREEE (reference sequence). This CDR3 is CASSSAGGYTF. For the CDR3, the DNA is TGTGCCAGCAGCTCCGCGGGTGGCTACACCTTC.

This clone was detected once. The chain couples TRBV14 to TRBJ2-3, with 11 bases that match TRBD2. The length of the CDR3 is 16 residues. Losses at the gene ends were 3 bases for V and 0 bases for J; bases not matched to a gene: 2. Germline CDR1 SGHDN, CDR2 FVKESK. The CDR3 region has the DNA TGTGCCAGCAGCCAGACTAGCGGGGATAGCACAGATACGCAGTATTTT. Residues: CASSQTSGDSTDTQYF. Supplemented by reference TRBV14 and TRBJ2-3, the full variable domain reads EAGVTQFPSHSVIEKGQTVTLRCDPISGHDNLYWYRRVMGKEIKFLLHFVKESKQDESGMPNNRFLAERTGGTYSTLKVQPAELEDSGVYFCASSQTSGDSTDTQYFGPGTRLTVL.

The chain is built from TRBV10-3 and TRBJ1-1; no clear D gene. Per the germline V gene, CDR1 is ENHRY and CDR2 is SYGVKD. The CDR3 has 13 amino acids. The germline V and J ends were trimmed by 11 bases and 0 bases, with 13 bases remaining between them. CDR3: CAAHGELNTEAFF. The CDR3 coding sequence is TGTGCCGCGCACGGGGAATTGAACACTGAAGCTTTCTTT.

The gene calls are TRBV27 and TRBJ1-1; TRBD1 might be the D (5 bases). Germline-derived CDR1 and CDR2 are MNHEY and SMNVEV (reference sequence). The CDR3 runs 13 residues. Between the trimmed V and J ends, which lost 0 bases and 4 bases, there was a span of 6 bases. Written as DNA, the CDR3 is TGTGCCAGCAGTTTATCAGGGGTCACTGAAGCTTTCTTT. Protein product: CASSLSGVTEAFF.

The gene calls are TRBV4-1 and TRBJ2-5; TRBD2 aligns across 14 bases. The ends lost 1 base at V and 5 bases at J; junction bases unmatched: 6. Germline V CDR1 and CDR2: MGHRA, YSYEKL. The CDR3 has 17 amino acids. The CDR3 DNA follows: TGCGCCAGCAGCCAAGGACCTCGGACTAGCGGGAGGGAGACCCAGTACTTC. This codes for CASSQGPRTSGRETQYF.

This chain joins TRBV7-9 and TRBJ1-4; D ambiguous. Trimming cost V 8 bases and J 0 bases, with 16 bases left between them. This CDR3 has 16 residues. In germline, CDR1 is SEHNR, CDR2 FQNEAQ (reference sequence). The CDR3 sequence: CASLTIGSATNEKLFF. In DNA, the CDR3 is TGTGCCAGCTTGACAATTGGGAGTGCAACTAATGAAAAACTGTTTTTT. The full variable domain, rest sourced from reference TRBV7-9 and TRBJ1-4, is DTGVSQNPRHKITKRGQNVTFRCDPISEHNRLYWYRQTLGQGPEFLTYFQNEAQLEKSRLLSDRFSAERPKGSFSTLEIQRTEQGDSAMYLCASLTIGSATNEKLFFGSGTQLSVL.

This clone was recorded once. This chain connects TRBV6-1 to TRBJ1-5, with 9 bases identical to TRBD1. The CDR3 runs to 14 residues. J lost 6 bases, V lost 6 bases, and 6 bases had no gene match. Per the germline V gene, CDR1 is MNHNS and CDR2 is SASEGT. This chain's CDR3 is CASRNRGLSQPQHF. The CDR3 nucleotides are TGTGCCAGCAGGAACAGGGGGCTAAGTCAGCCCCAGCATTTT.

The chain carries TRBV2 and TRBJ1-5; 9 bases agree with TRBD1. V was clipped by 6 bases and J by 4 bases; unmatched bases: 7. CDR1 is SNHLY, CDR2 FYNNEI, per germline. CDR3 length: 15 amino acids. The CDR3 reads CASRGDRVSNQPQHF. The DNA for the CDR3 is TGTGCCAGCAGGGGGGACAGGGTTTCGAATCAGCCCCAGCATTTT. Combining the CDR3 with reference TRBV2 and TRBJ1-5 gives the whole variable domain EPEVTQTPSHQVTQMGQEVILRCVPISNHLYFYWYRQILGQKVEFLVSFYNNEISEKSEIFDDQFSVERPDGSNFTLKIRSTKLEDSAMYFCASRGDRVSNQPQHFGDGTRLSIL.

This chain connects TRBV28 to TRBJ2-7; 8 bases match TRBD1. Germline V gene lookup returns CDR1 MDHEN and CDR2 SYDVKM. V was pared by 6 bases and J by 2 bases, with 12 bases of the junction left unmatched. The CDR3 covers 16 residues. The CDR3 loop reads CASSSTGTGKPYEQYF. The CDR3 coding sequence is TGTGCCAGCAGCTCCACCGGGACAGGAAAACCCTACGAGCAGTACTTC.

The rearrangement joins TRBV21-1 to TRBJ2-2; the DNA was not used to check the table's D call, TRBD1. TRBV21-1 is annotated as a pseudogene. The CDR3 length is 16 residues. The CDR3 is CASSLSGTRNTGELFF. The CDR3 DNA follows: TGTGCCAGCAGCCTATCCGGGACAAGGAACACCGGGGAGCTGTTTTTT.

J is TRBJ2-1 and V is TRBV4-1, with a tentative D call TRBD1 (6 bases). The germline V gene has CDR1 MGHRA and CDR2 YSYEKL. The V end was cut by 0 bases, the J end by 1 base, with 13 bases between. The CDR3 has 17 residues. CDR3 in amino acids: CASSQDQGTTSYNEQFF. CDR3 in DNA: TGCGCCAGCAGCCAAGATCAAGGGACAACTTCCTACAATGAGCAGTTCTTC.

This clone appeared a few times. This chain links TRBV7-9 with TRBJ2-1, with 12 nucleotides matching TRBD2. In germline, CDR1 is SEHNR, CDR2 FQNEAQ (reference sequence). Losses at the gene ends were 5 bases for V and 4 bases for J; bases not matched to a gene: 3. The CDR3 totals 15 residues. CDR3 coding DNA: TGTGCCAGCAGCACAACTAGCGGGGGGTACAATGAGCAGTTCTTC. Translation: CASSTTSGGYNEQFF.

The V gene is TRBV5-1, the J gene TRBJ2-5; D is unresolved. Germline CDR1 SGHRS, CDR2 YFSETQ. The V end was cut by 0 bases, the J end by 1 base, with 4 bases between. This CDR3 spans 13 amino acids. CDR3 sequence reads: CASSLELQETQYF. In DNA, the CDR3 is TGCGCCAGCAGCTTGGAACTCCAAGAGACCCAGTACTTC.

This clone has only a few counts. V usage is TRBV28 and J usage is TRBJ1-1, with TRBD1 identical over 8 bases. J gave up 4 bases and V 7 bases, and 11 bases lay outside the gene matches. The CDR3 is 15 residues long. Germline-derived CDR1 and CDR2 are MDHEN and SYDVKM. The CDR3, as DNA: TGTGCCAGCACCATTTGGGGACAGGCGTCCACTGAAGCTTTCTTT. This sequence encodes CASTIWGQASTEAFF.

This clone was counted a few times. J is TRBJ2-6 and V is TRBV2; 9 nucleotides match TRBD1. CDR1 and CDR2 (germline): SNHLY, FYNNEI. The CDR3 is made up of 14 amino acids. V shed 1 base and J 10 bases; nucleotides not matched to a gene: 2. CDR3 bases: TGTGCCAGCAGTGAAGACAGGGGGCTAAACGTCCTGACTTTC. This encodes CASSEDRGLNVLTF.

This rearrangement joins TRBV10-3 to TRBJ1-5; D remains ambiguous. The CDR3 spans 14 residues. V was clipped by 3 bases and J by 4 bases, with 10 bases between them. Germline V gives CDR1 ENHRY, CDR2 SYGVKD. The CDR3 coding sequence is TGTGCCATCAGTGATCAGGTTGGGAATCAGCCCCAGCATTTT. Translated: CAISDQVGNQPQHF.

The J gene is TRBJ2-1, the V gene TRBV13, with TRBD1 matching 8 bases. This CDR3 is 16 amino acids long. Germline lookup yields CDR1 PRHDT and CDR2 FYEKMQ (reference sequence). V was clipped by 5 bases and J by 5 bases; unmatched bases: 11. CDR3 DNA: TGTGCCAGCAGCCCCAACCCCGGACAGGGCGACAATGAGCAGTTCTTC. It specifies CASSPNPGQGDNEQFF.